The 3 T cell receptor beta chains listed next were all sequenced from one sample in a study of post-analysis software for immune sequencing data. Study-wide findings and caveats: Comparison of patients with controls showed a handful of TRBV segments more frequent in patients, TRBV5-6, TRBV5-1 and TRBV20-1 among them.

The TCR beta cDNA libraries contained unique molecular identifiers. TCRdb analysed the PCR reads with MiXCR anew, one entry per CDR3 protein. The sample holds a few hundred thousand distinct CDR3 sequences, around a third seen once. These TCRs are of unknown antigen specificity. The sequencing sample was made of blood. The source is a girl aged 10 to 17 with multiple sclerosis.

This clonotype turned up a few times. The chain uses TRBV18 and TRBJ2-4; the D gene is possibly TRBD2 (6 bases). The length of the CDR3 is 17 residues. V was pared by 2 bases and J by 13 bases, with 27 bases between. Per germline, CDR1 KGHSH and CDR2 LQKENI. The CDR3 protein is CASSPLPRGSGPYGQYF. CDR3 coding DNA: TGTGCCAGCTCACCATTACCGCGGGGCAGTGGACCCTACGGGCAGTACTTC.

This clonotype was found a few times. The chain employs TRBV5-1 and TRBJ2-7; 9 positions match TRBD1. Germline V lookup: CDR1 SGHRS, CDR2 YFSETQ. The CDR3 is 15 amino acids. V lost 4 bases, J lost 4 bases, and 9 bases stayed unmatched. CDR3 residues: CASSGGTGSEYEQYF. The CDR3 region has the DNA TGCGCCAGCAGCGGCGGGACAGGGTCTGAGTACGAGCAGTACTTC.

The chain joins TRBV15 to TRBJ2-7, with unresolved D. Trimming removed 1 base at V and 7 bases at J, with 20 bases between. The germline CDR1 and CDR2 sequences are LNHNV and YYDKDF (reference sequence). The CDR3 length is 16 residues. CDR3 region: CATSRVRTMSNNEQYF. The CDR3 coding sequence is TGTGCCACCAGCAGAGTTAGGACCATGTCCAACAATGAGCAGTACTTC. The entire variable domain, with the rest obtained from reference TRBV15 and TRBJ2-7, is as follows: DAMVIQNPRYQVTQFGKPVTLSCSQTLNHNVMYWYQQKSSQAPKLLFHYYDKDFNNEADTPDNFQSRRPNTSFCFLDIRSPGLGDTAMYLCATSRVRTMSNNEQYFGPGTRLTVT.